This TCR beta chain was found in a study of technical replicates of blood from a handful of donors listed by TCRdb under 2017. A word on this clone: Its binding antigen is unknown. No qualities accompany the bases; no much larger clone lies one base away.

Receptor libraries were prepared by the immunoSEQ multiplex PCR assay. The immuneACCESS repertoire file appears here via TCRdb, limited to in-frame rearrangements. These files lack a portion of the clones; in checked studies, under half of the deficit traces to unresolved V genes, and the cause of the others is not known. This sample holds roughly 64,000 clones; around nine tenths were observed only once. Of the sample, around 5.1% falls within the top ten clones. The source material was PBMCs. This receptor was identified in a human donor in good health. Some clones in this sample may be carry-over from other donors' samples.

The CDR3 here reads CASSYSEAGELFF. The DNA sequence is TGTGCCAGCAGTTACTCGGAAGCGGGGGAGCTGTTTTTT. This chain is built from TRBV6-6 and TRBJ2-2; the D gene assignment is ambiguous. CDR3 length: 13 amino acids, cysteine to phenylalanine. CDR3 DNA is the only sequence kept; it has 39 bases, read in frame from the first base. The V end loses 0 bases and the J end loses 8 bases, and a stretch of 7 bases separates them. Reading the germline V gene (reference sequence) gives CDR1 MNHNY and CDR2 SVGAGI.